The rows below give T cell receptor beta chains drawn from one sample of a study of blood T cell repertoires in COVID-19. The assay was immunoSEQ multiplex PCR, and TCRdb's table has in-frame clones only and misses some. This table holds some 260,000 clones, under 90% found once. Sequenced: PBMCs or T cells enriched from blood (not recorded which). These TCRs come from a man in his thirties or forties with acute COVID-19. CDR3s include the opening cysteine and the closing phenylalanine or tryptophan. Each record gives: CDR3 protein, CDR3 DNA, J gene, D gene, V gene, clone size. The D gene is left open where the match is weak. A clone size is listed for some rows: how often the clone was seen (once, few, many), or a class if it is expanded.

CASSPFTGTGDGYTF | TGTGCCAGCTCACCGTTTACCGGGACAGGGGATGGCTACACCTTC | TRBJ1-2 | TRBD1 | TRBV18 | NA
CASSILHSKTGELFF | TGTGCCAGTAGTATTTTACACAGTAAAACCGGGGAGCTGTTTTTT | TRBJ2-2 | NA | TRBV19 | NA
CASRGTGRGIPHF | TGTGCCAGCAGAGGGACAGGGCGGGGAATCCCCCACTTT | TRBJ1-6 | TRBD1 | TRBV6-5 | NA
CASSERERESHTGELFF | TGCGCCAGCAGTGAGCGGGAGCGGGAGTCGCACACCGGGGAGCTGTTTTTT | TRBJ2-2 | TRBD2 | TRBV10-1 | NA
CASSPWGGGTEAFF | TGTGCCAGCAGCCCGTGGGGGGGAGGCACTGAAGCTTTCTTT | TRBJ1-1 | NA | TRBV3-1/TRBV3-2 | NA
CATSDLYAGGLNEQFF | TGTGCCACCAGTGATTTGTACGCGGGGGGCCTCAATGAGCAGTTCTTC | TRBJ2-1 | TRBD2 | TRBV24-1 | few
CATSAGNYGYTF | TGTGCCACCAGTGCGGGGAACTATGGCTACACCTTC | TRBJ1-2 | NA | TRBV24-1 | NA
CALSAVAKNIQYF | TGTGCTCTCTCGGCGGTAGCCAAAAACATTCAGTACTTC | TRBJ2-4 | NA | TRBV6-5 | NA
CASIAGMSEKLFF | TGTGCCAGCATAGCAGGGATGAGTGAAAAACTGTTTTTT | TRBJ1-4 | NA | TRBV25-1 | NA
CASSRGGTTEAFF | TGTGCCAGCAGCAGGGGGGGTACCACTGAAGCTTTCTTT | TRBJ1-1 | NA | TRBV5-4 | NA
CASSHQQGAAEAFF | TGTGCCAGCAGCCACCAACAGGGGGCGGCTGAAGCTTTCTTT | TRBJ1-1 | TRBD1 | TRBV3-1/TRBV3-2 | NA
CASNSGVLGNTIYF | TGTGCCAGCAACTCAGGGGTTCTCGGAAACACCATATATTTT | TRBJ1-3 | NA | TRBV28 | NA
CASSVGGLGSPLHF | TGTGCCAGCAGCGTAGGAGGGTTAGGTTCACCCCTCCACTTT | TRBJ1-6 | NA | TRBV9 | NA
CASRDTGNTIYF | TGTGCCAGCAGGGACACCGGAAACACCATATATTTT | TRBJ1-3 | NA | TRBV6-5 | NA
CASSRRAGETQYF | TGTGCCAGTAGTCGGCGGGCCGGGGAGACCCAGTACTTC | TRBJ2-5 | NA | TRBV19 | NA
CASLQGQDYGYTF | TGTGCCAGCTTACAGGGACAGGATTATGGCTACACCTTC | TRBJ1-2 | TRBD1 | TRBV18 | NA
CASGEGTALYNEQFF | TGCGCCAGCGGGGAAGGGACAGCGTTATACAATGAGCAGTTCTTC | TRBJ2-1 | TRBD1 | TRBV5-1 | NA
CASRTSGGAADTQYF | TGTGCCAGCAGGACTAGCGGGGGGGCGGCAGATACGCAGTATTTT | TRBJ2-3 | TRBD2 | TRBV6-5 | once
CSIRGHGSSGNTIYF | TGCAGCATTCGTGGGCACGGGAGCTCTGGAAACACCATATATTTT | TRBJ1-3 | NA | TRBV29-1 | NA
CASSLGAARTDTQYF | TGTGCCAGCAGCTTAGGCGCGGCCCGCACAGATACGCAGTATTTT | TRBJ2-3 | NA | TRBV7-9 | NA
CASSQVGASTDTQYF | TGTGCCAGCAGCCAAGTGGGAGCTAGCACAGATACGCAGTATTTT | TRBJ2-3 | NA | TRBV3-1/TRBV3-2 | NA
CATSLPARGEQFF | TGTGCCACCAGTCTCCCGGCCCGGGGTGAGCAGTTCTTC | TRBJ2-1 | NA | TRBV24-1 | NA
CSDSRGSETQYF | TGCAGCGACTCACGGGGTTCGGAGACCCAGTACTTC | TRBJ2-5 | NA | TRBV29-1 | once
CASSQDYAAGEETQYF | TGCGCCAGCAGCCAAGATTATGCGGCCGGGGAAGAGACCCAGTACTTC | TRBJ2-5 | NA | TRBV4-3 | NA
CASSLDRLNTEAFF | TGTGCCAGCAGCTTAGACAGGTTGAACACTGAAGCTTTCTTT | TRBJ1-1 | NA | TRBV7-9 | NA
CASSGGGRASNQPQHF | TGTGCCAGCAGTGGGGGGGGCAGGGCTAGCAATCAGCCCCAGCATTTT | TRBJ1-5 | NA | TRBV2 | few
CASSGGGSTDTQYF | TGCGCCAGCAGCGGCGGGGGGAGCACAGATACGCAGTATTTT | TRBJ2-3 | TRBD2 | TRBV5-1 | NA
CASSQSDSGVQFF | TGTGCCAGCAGCCAATCAGATAGCGGGGTTCAGTTCTTC | TRBJ2-1 | TRBD2 | TRBV4-2 | NA
CASSHPGLAGDNEQFF | TGTGCCAGCAGCCATCCTGGACTAGCGGGGGACAATGAGCAGTTCTTC | TRBJ2-1 | TRBD2 | TRBV14 | NA
CASSDRVFNYGYTF | TGTGCCAGCAGTGACAGGGTTTTTAACTATGGCTACACCTTC | TRBJ1-2 | TRBD1 | TRBV28 | NA
CASRPASGGNNEQFF | TGTGCCAGTCGCCCCGCTAGCGGGGGGAACAATGAGCAGTTCTTC | TRBJ2-1 | TRBD2 | TRBV19 | NA
CASSVANTQSSYNEQFF | TGTGCCAGCAGCGTAGCTAACACACAGAGCTCCTACAATGAGCAGTTCTTC | TRBJ2-1 | NA | TRBV9 | NA
CASSTSLAGGRQFF | TGTGCCAGCAGCACCTCACTAGCGGGAGGGCGGCAGTTCTTC | TRBJ2-1 | TRBD2 | TRBV7-2 | NA
CASSLKSFQETQYF | TGTGCCAGCAGCTTGAAGAGTTTCCAAGAGACCCAGTACTTC | TRBJ2-5 | NA | TRBV5-4 | NA
CASSIMTGRAEAFF | TGTGCCAGCAGCATCATGACAGGGCGGGCTGAAGCTTTCTTT | TRBJ1-1 | TRBD1 | TRBV11-3 | NA
CSVDPLTGRTEAFF | TGCAGCGTTGACCCCTTAACAGGGCGGACTGAAGCTTTCTTT | TRBJ1-1 | NA | TRBV29-1 | few
CASSLPQDYQPQHF | TGTGCCAGCAGTTTACCCCAGGATTATCAGCCCCAGCATTTT | TRBJ1-5 | NA | TRBV28 | NA
CASSPYSALPLYNEQFF | TGTGCCAGCTCACCATATTCGGCACTACCCCTTTACAATGAGCAGTTCTTC | TRBJ2-1 | NA | TRBV18 | NA
CASSPRAGIEAFF | TGTGCCAGTAGTCCCAGGGCAGGGATTGAAGCTTTCTTT | TRBJ1-1 | NA | TRBV19 | few
CAIKGLTDTEAFF | TGTGCCATCAAGGGGCTAACGGACACTGAAGCTTTCTTT | TRBJ1-1 | NA | TRBV10-3 | NA
CASSTGQGSSYNSPLHF | TGTGCCAGCAGCACGGGACAGGGCAGCTCCTATAATTCACCCCTCCACTTT | TRBJ1-6 | TRBD1 | TRBV11-3 | many
CASSPSPGSYNSPLHF | TGTGCCAGCAGCCCCAGCCCAGGGTCCTATAATTCACCCCTCCACTTT | TRBJ1-6 | NA | TRBV14 | few
CASSFRGQVNQPQHF | TGTGCCAGCAGCTTTCGGGGACAGGTGAATCAGCCCCAGCATTTT | TRBJ1-5 | TRBD1 | TRBV28 | NA
CASSIGTGQGAFGYTF | TGTGCCAGTAGTATAGGGACAGGACAGGGGGCTTTTGGCTACACCTTC | TRBJ1-2 | TRBD1 | TRBV19 | NA
CASSLQRGATDTQYF | TGTGCCAGCAGCCTCCAGCGGGGGGCCACAGATACGCAGTATTTT | TRBJ2-3 | TRBD2 | TRBV11-2 | NA
CASSLMGAETQYF | TGCGCCAGCAGCTTGATGGGGGCCGAGACCCAGTACTTC | TRBJ2-5 | NA | TRBV5-1 | NA
CASSQDSAREYEKLFF | TGCGCCAGCAGCCAAGATAGCGCGAGAGAATATGAAAAACTGTTTTTT | TRBJ1-4 | NA | TRBV4-3 | few
CASSLGLAGADTQYF | TGTGCCAGCAGCTTGGGACTAGCGGGAGCAGATACGCAGTATTTT | TRBJ2-3 | TRBD2 | TRBV11-3 | once
CASTPGQGFSTEAFF | TGTGCCAGTACGCCGGGACAGGGGTTTAGCACTGAAGCTTTCTTT | TRBJ1-1 | TRBD1 | TRBV19 | NA
CASSEAARSGETQYF | TGTGCCAGCAGTGAAGCAGCCAGGTCTGGGGAGACCCAGTACTTC | TRBJ2-5 | NA | TRBV6-1 | few
CASSQDGLSQFF | TGCGCCAGCAGCCAAGACGGCCTTAGCCAGTTCTTC | TRBJ2-1 | NA | TRBV4-1 | NA
CASSLRHPETQYF | TGTGCCAGCAGCCTTAGACACCCAGAGACCCAGTACTTC | TRBJ2-5 | NA | TRBV28 | NA
CASTYTGELFF | TGTGCCAGCACCTACACCGGGGAGCTGTTTTTT | TRBJ2-2 | NA | TRBV28 | NA
CASSQGGADTQYF | TGTGCCAGCAGTCAGGGGGGAGCAGATACGCAGTATTTT | TRBJ2-3 | NA | TRBV6-4 | NA
CATSAWSGGSDTQYF | TGTGCCACCAGTGCCTGGAGCGGGGGATCAGATACGCAGTATTTT | TRBJ2-3 | TRBD2 | TRBV24-1 | NA
CASSLLGDAGNTIYF | TGTGCCAGCAGTTTATTAGGGGATGCTGGAAACACCATATATTTT | TRBJ1-3 | NA | TRBV27 | NA
CASSLSAGVEEKLFF | TGTGCCAGCAGCTTGAGTGCAGGGGTAGAGGAAAAACTGTTTTTT | TRBJ1-4 | NA | TRBV5-4 | NA
CASSLFQGRPGYTF | TGTGCCAGCAGTTTATTCCAGGGGCGGCCTGGCTACACCTTC | TRBJ1-2 | NA | TRBV28 | NA
CASSFGTLTDTQYF | TGTGCCAGCAGTTTCGGGACTCTCACAGATACGCAGTATTTT | TRBJ2-3 | NA | TRBV6-9 | NA